The T cell receptor (beta chain) described here comes from a study of long-term antiretroviral therapy in people with HIV. A word on this clone: Its antigen is still unknown.

At least two post-ART and at least one pre-ART PBMC sample were available for each donor. Broader study findings: Dominating the repertoire at all time points were the clones that expanded before ART.

Researchers ran immunoSEQ v3.0 at survey level. Profiling relied on immunoSEQ multiplex PCR, and the TCRdb table lists in-frame clones only, not all of them. The sample has about 14,000 clones, 82% seen once. After removal of 2 bases from V and 3 bases from J, the junction contained 5 bases not matched to a gene. Germline loops: CDR1 SGHTA, CDR2 FQGNSA. The CDR3 consists of 16 residues. The chain couples TRBV7-2 to TRBJ2-1, with 9 bases identical to TRBD2. The input for sequencing was unsorted PBMCs, taken 1.8 years before starting antiretroviral therapy. This TCR derives from a woman between 40 and 55 years old with HIV. CDR3 sequence: CASSLFGGRDYNEQFF. CDR3 nucleotides: TGTGCCAGCAGCTTATTCGGCGGGAGGGACTACAATGAGCAGTTCTTC.